One and the same sample provided the 11 T cell receptor beta chains below, sequenced in a study of persistence of HIV-infected CD4 T cells. Overlapping HIV-1 Gag 15-mer peptides at about 1 ug per peptide per mL were used. Sorted nonresponding memory CD4+ T cells were CD40L-negative, CD69-negative, CD45RO-high. Sequencing used immunoSEQ version 4 in survey mode. Clones were read by immunoSEQ multiplex PCR, and TCRdb kept only the in-frame ones, dropping some. This table holds tens of thousands of clones, approximately 75% found once. These TCRs' antigens remain unknown. Sequenced here: CD4+ T cells sorted from PBMCs after approximately 19-hour stimulation, sampled from a patient who received antiretroviral therapy. The receptors originated from an adult man with HIV who was CMV-seropositive.

A word on this clone: At one boundary the junction diverges from the germline segment, which might be a read error. The rearrangement links TRBV19 to TRBJ2-7; D gene ambiguous. The CDR3 is 15 residues long. In germline, CDR1 is LNHDA, CDR2 SQIVND (reference sequence). The CDR3 region is CASSMSAGRTYEQYF. The CDR3 nucleotides are TGTGCCAGTAGTATGTCGGCAGGTAGGACCTATGAGCAGTACTTC.

The gene calls are TRBV27 and TRBJ1-1; TRBD1 matches at 9 bases. This CDR3 comprises 19 residues. After removal of 4 bases from V and 6 bases from J, the junction contained 21 bases not matched to a gene. Germline V gene data show CDR1 as MNHEY and CDR2 as SMNVEV (reference sequence). The CDR3 DNA sequence: TGTGCCAGCAGTTCCTCCCACAGGGGGCTGAGGCGACAGTCGTCTGAAGCTTTCTTT. Residues: CASSSSHRGLRRQSSEAFF.

The chain carries TRBV7-9 and TRBJ2-2, with D possibly TRBD1 on 6 matching bases. The CDR3 sequence is 15 residues long. Per germline, CDR1 SEHNR and CDR2 FQNEAQ (reference sequence). V was pared by 3 bases and J by 1 base, with 9 bases between. In DNA, the CDR3 is TGTGCCAGCAGCTTCGGACAGTTGAACACCGGGGAGCTGTTTTTT. It is translated as CASSFGQLNTGELFF.

This chain links TRBV27 with TRBJ2-7, with D hard to call. The V end lost 7 bases, the J end lost 3 bases, and 7 bases lay between the germline ends. The CDR3 runs 11 residues. The V gene's germline CDR1 is MNHEY and CDR2 SMNVEV (reference sequence). In DNA form, the CDR3 reads TGTGCCAGCACCCTACGCTACGAGCAGTACTTC. This translates into CASTLRYEQYF.

This chain joins TRBV7-9 and TRBJ1-4; D not resolved. Trimming took 5 bases from V and 12 from J, leaving 19 bases between them. Germline loops: CDR1 SEHNR, CDR2 FQNEAQ (reference sequence). CDR3 length: 14 amino acids. CDR3 residues: CASSARRTREELFF. DNA for the CDR3: TGTGCCAGCAGCGCGCGGAGGACCCGTGAGGAACTGTTTTTT.

The rearrangement joins TRBV5-5 to TRBJ2-7; TRBD1 matches at 8 bases. V shed 4 bases and J 5 bases; nucleotides not matched to a gene: 2. This CDR3 spans 12 amino acids. Germline values: CDR1 SGHKS, CDR2 YYEKEE (reference sequence). CDR3 loop: CASSPDRDEQYF. The DNA of the CDR3 is TGTGCCAGCAGCCCGGACAGGGACGAGCAGTACTTC.

The CDR3, as DNA: TGCGCCAGCAGCCAGGACCCTTCACCCCTCCACTTT. The encoded protein is CASSQDPSPLHF. This rearrangement joins TRBV4-1 to TRBJ1-6; D is ambiguous. Trimming cost V 3 bases and J 9 bases, with 6 bases left between them. The germline V gene encodes CDR1 MGHRA and CDR2 YSYEKL. This CDR3 has 12 residues.

This clone came up a few times. This rearrangement joins TRBV3-1 (or the pseudogene TRBV3-2) to TRBJ1-1; 8 bases map to TRBD1. Per germline, CDR1 LGHDT and CDR2 YNNKEL (reference sequence). The CDR3 totals 14 residues. V was clipped by 3 bases and J by 5 bases; unmatched bases: 5. Here the CDR3 reads CASSHIQGETEAFF. The CDR3 region has the DNA TGTGCCAGCAGCCATATACAGGGGGAGACTGAAGCTTTCTTT.

The J gene is TRBJ2-7, the V gene TRBV6-5; TRBD1 agrees at 9 bases. Looked up from germline, CDR1 is MNHEY and CDR2 is SVGAGI. The CDR3 runs 14 residues. V dropped 9 bases and J dropped 3; count of bases not matched to a gene: 9. The CDR3 nucleotides read TGTGCCAGTCTCCTAGGGACAGGGCTCTACGAGCAGTACTTC. Protein product: CASLLGTGLYEQYF.

The J gene is TRBJ1-5, the V gene TRBV6-5; 7 bases line up with TRBD1. Germline V CDR1 and CDR2: MNHEY, SVGAGI. CDR3 size: 15 residues. Trimming cost V 5 bases and J 3 bases; bases outside gene matches: 7. The CDR3 spells CASSLPTGINQPQHF. In nucleotides, the CDR3 is TGTGCCAGCAGTCTCCCGACAGGGATCAATCAGCCCCAGCATTTT.

The chain couples TRBV7-6 to TRBJ2-2; D unresolved. The ends were cut back, 1 base at V and 7 bases at J, with 4 bases in the middle. This CDR3 has 12 amino acids. Germline values: CDR1 SGHVS, CDR2 FNYEAQ. As DNA, the CDR3 is TGTGCCAGCAGCTTAGAACGCGGGGAGCTGTTTTTT. Its protein is CASSLERGELFF.